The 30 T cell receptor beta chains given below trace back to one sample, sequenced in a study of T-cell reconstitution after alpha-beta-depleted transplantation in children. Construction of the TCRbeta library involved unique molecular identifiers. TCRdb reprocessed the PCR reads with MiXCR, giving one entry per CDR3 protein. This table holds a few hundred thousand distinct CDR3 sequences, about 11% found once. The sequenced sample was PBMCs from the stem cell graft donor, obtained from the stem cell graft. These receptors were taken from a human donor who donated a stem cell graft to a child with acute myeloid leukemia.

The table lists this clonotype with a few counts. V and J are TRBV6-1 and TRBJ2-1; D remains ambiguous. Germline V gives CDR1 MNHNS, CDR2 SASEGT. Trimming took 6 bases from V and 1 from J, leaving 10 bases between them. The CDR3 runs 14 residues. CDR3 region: CASRPPGSYNEQFF. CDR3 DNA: TGTGCCAGCAGACCCCCCGGTTCCTACAATGAGCAGTTCTTC.

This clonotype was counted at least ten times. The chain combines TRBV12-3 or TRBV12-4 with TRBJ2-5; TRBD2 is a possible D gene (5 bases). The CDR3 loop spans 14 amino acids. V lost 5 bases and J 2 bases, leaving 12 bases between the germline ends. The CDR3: CASSGRGRQETQYF. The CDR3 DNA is TGTGCCAGCAGTGGACGGGGAAGACAAGAGACCCAGTACTTC.

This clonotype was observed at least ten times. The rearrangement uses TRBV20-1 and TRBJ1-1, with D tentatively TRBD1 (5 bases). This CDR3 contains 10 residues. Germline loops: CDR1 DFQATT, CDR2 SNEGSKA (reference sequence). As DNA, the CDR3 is TGCAGCCCCAGGGTGTCTGAAGCTTTCTTT. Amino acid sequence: CSPRVSEAFF.

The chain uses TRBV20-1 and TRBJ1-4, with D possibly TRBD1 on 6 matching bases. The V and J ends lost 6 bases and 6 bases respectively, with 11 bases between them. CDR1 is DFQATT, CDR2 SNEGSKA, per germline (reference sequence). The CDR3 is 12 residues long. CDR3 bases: TGCAGTGCACCGACAGGTTATGAAAAACTGTTTTTT. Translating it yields CSAPTGYEKLFF.

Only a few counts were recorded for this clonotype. The CDR3 spells CASSPGLGHTGELFF. The CDR3 nucleotides are TGTGCCAGCAGTCCGGGACTGGGTCACACCGGGGAGCTGTTTTTT. The rearrangement links TRBV12-3 or TRBV12-4 to TRBJ2-2; TRBD2 is a possible D gene (6 bases). V was cut by 5 bases and J by 3 bases, with 13 bases left in between. The CDR3 sequence is 15 residues long.

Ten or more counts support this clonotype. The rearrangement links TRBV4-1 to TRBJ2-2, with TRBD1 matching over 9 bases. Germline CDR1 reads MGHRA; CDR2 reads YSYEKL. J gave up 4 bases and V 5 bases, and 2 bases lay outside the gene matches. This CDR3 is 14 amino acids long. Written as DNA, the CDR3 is TGCGCCAGCAGCAACAGGGGGCGCACCGGGGAGCTGTTTTTT. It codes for CASSNRGRTGELFF.

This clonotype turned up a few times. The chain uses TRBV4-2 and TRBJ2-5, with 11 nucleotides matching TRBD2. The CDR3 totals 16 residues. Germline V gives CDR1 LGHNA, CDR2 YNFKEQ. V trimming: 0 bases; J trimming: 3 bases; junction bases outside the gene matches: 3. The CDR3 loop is CASSQEVAGGKETQYF. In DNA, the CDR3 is TGTGCCAGCAGCCAAGAGGTAGCGGGGGGGAAAGAGACCCAGTACTTC.

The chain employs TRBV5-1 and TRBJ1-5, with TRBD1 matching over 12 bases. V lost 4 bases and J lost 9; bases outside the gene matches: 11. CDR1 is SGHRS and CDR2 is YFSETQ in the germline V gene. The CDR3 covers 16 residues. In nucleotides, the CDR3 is TGCGCCAGCAGCCGGGGGACAGGGGGCGCGGGTTGGCCCCAGCATTTT. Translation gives CASSRGTGGAGWPQHF.

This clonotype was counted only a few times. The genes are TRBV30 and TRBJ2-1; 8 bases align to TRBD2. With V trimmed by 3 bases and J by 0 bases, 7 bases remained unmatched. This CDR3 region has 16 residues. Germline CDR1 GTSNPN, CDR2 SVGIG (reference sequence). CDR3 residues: CAWSATRGASYNEQFF. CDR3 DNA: TGTGCCTGGAGCGCAACGCGGGGGGCCTCCTACAATGAGCAGTTCTTC.

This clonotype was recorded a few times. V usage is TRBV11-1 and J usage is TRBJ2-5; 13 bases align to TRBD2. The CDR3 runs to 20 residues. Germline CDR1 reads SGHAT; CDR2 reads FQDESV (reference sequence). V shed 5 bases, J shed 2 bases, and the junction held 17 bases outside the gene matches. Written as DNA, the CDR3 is TGTGCCAGCAGCCCTCGACTAGCGGGAGGATTATATGAAGGGCAAGAGACCCAGTACTTC. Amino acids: CASSPRLAGGLYEGQETQYF.

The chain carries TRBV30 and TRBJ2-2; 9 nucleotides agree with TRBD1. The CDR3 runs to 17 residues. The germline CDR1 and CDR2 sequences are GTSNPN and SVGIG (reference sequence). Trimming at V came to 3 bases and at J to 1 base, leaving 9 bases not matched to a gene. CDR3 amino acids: CAWRGGQGRGNTGELFF. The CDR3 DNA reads TGTGCCTGGAGGGGGGGACAGGGACGGGGGAACACCGGGGAGCTGTTTTTT.

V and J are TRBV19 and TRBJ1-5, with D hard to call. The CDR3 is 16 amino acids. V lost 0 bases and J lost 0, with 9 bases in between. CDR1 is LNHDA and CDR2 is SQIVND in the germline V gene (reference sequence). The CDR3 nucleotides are TGTGCCAGTAGTATAGATGGGTTTCATAGCAATCAGCCCCAGCATTTT. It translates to CASSIDGFHSNQPQHF.

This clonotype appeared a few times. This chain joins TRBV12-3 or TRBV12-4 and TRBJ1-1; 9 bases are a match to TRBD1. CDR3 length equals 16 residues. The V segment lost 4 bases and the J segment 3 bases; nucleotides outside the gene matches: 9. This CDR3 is CASSSGQGFFDTEAFF. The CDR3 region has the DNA TGTGCCAGCAGTTCGGGACAGGGCTTCTTTGACACTGAAGCTTTCTTT.

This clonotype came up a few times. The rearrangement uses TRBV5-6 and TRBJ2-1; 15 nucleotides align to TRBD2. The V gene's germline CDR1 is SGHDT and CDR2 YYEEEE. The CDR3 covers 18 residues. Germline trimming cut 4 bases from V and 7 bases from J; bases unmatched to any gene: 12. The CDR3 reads CASSHSRTSGGARNEQFF. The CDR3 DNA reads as TGTGCCAGCAGCCACTCCCGGACTAGCGGGGGGGCGAGGAATGAGCAGTTCTTC.

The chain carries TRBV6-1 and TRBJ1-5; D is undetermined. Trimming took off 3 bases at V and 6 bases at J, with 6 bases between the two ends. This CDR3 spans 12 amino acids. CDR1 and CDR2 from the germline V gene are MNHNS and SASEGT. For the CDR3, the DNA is TGTGCCAGCAGTGATTATATTCAGCCCCAGCATTTT. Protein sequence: CASSDYIQPQHF.

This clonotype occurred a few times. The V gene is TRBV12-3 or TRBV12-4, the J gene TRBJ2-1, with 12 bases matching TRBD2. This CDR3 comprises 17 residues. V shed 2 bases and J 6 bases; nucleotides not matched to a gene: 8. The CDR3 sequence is CASSLRLAGGPGNEQFF. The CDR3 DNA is TGTGCCAGCAGTTTAAGGCTAGCGGGAGGGCCGGGCAATGAGCAGTTCTTC.

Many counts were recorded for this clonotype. CDR3 amino acids: CSARARTAGYTF. CDR3 bases: TGCAGTGCCCGGGCCAGGACAGCTGGCTACACCTTC. V is TRBV20-1 and J is TRBJ1-2; tentative D call: TRBD1 (6 bases). The CDR3 is 12 amino acids. The V gene's germline CDR1 is DFQATT and CDR2 SNEGSKA (reference sequence). V was trimmed by 6 bases and J by 7 bases, leaving 15 bases between them.

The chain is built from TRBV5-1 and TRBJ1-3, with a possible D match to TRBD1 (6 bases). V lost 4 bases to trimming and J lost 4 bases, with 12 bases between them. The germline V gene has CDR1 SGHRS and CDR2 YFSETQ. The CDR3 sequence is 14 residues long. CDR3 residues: CASSQQGMGNTIYF. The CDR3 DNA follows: TGCGCCAGCAGCCAACAGGGTATGGGAAACACCATATATTTT.

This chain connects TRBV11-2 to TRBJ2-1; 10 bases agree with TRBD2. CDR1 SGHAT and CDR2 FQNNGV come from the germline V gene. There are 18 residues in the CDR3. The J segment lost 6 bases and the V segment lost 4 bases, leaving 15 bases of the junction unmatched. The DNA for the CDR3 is TGTGCCAGCAGCTCCAGTCCCTACGAGCGGGGGGGCATCAATGAGCAGTTCTTC. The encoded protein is CASSSSPYERGGINEQFF.

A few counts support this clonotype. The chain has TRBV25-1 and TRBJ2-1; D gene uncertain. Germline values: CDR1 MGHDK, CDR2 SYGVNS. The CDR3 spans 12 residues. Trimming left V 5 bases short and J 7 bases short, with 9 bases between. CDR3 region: CASSRDVNEQFF. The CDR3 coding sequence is TGTGCCAGCAGTCGCGACGTAAATGAGCAGTTCTTC.

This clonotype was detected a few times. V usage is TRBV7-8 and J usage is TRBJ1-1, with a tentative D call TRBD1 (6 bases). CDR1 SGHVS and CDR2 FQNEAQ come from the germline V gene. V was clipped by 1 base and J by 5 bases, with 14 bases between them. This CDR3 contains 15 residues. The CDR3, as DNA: TGTGCCAGCAGCTTAGTGGGCAGGGGCGGAACTGAAGCTTTCTTT. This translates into CASSLVGRGGTEAFF.

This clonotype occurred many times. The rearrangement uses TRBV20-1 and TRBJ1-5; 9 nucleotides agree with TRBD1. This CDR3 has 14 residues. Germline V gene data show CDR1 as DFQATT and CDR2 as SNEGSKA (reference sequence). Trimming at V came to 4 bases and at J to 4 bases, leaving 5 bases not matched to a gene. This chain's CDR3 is CSAIDRGYNQPQHF. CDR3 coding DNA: TGCAGTGCTATCGACAGGGGGTATAATCAGCCCCAGCATTTT.

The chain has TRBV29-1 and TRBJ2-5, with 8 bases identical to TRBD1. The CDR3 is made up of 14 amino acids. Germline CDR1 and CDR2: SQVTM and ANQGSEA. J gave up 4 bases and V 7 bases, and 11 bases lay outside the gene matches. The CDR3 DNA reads TGCAGCGCCCAGAAAGGACAGGGAGTAGAGACCCAGTACTTC. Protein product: CSAQKGQGVETQYF.

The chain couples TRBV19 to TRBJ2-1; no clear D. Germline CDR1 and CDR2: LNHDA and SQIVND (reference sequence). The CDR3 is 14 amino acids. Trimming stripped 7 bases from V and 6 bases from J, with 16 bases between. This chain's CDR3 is CASTAALAFNEQFF. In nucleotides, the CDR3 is TGTGCCAGTACCGCAGCCCTCGCTTTCAATGAGCAGTTCTTC. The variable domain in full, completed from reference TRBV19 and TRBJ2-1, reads DGGITQSPKYLFRKEGQNVTLSCEQNLNHDAMYWYRQDPGQGLRLIYYSQIVNDFQKGDIAEGYSVSREKKESFPLTVTSAQKNPTAFYLCASTAALAFNEQFFGPGTRLTVL.

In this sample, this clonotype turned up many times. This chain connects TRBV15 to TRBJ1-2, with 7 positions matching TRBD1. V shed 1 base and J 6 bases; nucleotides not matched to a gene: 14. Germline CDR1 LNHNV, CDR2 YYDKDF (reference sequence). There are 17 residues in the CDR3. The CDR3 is CATSRGSNRDSVDGYTF. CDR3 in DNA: TGTGCCACCAGCAGAGGGTCCAACCGGGACAGCGTTGATGGCTACACCTTC.

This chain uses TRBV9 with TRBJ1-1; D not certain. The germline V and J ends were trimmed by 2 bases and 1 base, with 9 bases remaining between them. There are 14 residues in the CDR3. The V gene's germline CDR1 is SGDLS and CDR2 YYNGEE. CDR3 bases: TGTGCCAGCAGCGTCACAATGGGGAACACTGAAGCTTTCTTT. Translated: CASSVTMGNTEAFF.

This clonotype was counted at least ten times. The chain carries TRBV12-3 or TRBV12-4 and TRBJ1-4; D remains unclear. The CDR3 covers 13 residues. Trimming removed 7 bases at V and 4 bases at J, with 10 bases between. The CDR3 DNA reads TGTGCCAGCAAGAACACCGTTAATGAAAAACTGTTTTTT. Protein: CASKNTVNEKLFF.

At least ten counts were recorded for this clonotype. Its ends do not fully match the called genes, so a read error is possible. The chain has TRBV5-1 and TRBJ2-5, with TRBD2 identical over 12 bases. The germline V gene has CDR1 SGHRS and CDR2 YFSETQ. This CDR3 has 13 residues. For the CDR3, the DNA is TGTGCCTCGTCACTAGCGGGGGGAGAGACCCAGTACTTC. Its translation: CASSLAGGETQYF.

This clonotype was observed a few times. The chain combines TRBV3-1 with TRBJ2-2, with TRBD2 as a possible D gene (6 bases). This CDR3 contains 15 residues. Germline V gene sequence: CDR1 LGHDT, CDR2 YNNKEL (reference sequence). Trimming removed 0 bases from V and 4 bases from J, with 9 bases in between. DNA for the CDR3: TGTGCCAGCAGCCAAGACGGGAGTCCCACCGGGGAGCTGTTTTTT. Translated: CASSQDGSPTGELFF.

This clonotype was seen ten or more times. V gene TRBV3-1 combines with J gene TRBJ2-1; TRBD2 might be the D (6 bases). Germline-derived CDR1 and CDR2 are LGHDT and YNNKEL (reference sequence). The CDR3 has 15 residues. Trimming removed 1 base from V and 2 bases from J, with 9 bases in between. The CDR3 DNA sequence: TGTGCCAGCAGCCAAGTTAGCGGAGCCTACAATGAGCAGTTCTTC. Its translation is CASSQVSGAYNEQFF.